The 29 T cell receptor beta chains presented below share a single source sample, sequenced in a study of Ad26.COV2.S vaccination and SARS-CoV-2 variants. Regarding treatment: roughly 20 received Ad26.COV2.S at low or high dose, single or two shots; 5 received placebo; per-sample allocation not given. Vaccine and placebo recipients were sampled on day 63 after the first injection. Sequencing was performed with immunoSEQ multiplex PCR; in TCRdb, only in-frame clones are kept and a portion is missing. The sample has 430,000 or so clones; around nine tenths are singletons. The material was peripheral blood, obtained in a trial of Ad26.COV2.S vaccine versus placebo. These receptors were obtained from a person aged 18-60 years who received the Ad26.COV2.S COVID-19 vaccine or a placebo.

The chain employs TRBV18 and TRBJ1-1, with a possible D match to TRBD1 (6 bases). There are 14 residues in the CDR3. CDR1 and CDR2 (germline): KGHSH, LQKENI. V was trimmed by 4 bases and J by 0 bases, leaving 9 bases between them. The DNA for the CDR3 is TGTGCCAGCTCACTGGACAGCATGAACACTGAAGCTTTCTTT. Translation gives CASSLDSMNTEAFF.

The J gene is TRBJ2-7, the V gene TRBV6-5; D ambiguous. The CDR3 loop spans 15 amino acids. Germline assignment: CDR1 MNHEY and CDR2 SVGAGI. The V end was cut by 0 bases, the J end by 2 bases, with 11 bases between. CDR3 loop: CASSYSMNSAYEQYF. The CDR3 DNA is TGTGCCAGCAGTTACTCGATGAACAGTGCCTACGAGCAGTACTTC.

The J gene is TRBJ1-6, the V gene TRBV9; TRBD1 aligns across 8 bases. The V segment lost 3 bases and the J segment 8 bases; nucleotides outside the gene matches: 7. The germline V gene encodes CDR1 SGDLS and CDR2 YYNGEE. The CDR3 sequence is 15 residues long. The CDR3 DNA sequence: TGTGCCAGCAGCGAGACAGGGGTCCCTCATTCACCCCTCCACTTT. Its translation: CASSETGVPHSPLHF.

The chain is built from TRBV24-1 and TRBJ2-1; D ambiguous. Trimming removed 2 bases from V and 0 bases from J, with 10 bases in between. Germline V gene lookup returns CDR1 KGHDR and CDR2 SFDVKD. The CDR3 runs to 16 residues. In DNA form, the CDR3 reads TGTGCCACCAGTGATTCAAAGATGAGCTCCTACAATGAGCAGTTCTTC. Translated: CATSDSKMSSYNEQFF.

This clone has ten or more counts. This sequence joins TRBV11-2 and TRBJ2-1; maybe TRBD1 (6 bases). Germline loops: CDR1 SGHAT, CDR2 FQNNGV. This CDR3 contains 14 residues. The V and J ends lost 5 bases and 6 bases respectively, with 14 bases between them. CDR3 in DNA: TGTGCCAGCAGCAAGGACAGCCCCGGCAATGAGCAGTTCTTC. As protein: CASSKDSPGNEQFF. The full variable domain, in which reference TRBV11-2 and TRBJ2-1 provide the parts outside the CDR3, is EAGVAQSPRYKIIEKRQSVAFWCNPISGHATLYWYQQILGQGPKLLIQFQNNGVVDDSQLPKDRFSAERLKGVDSTLKIQPAKLEDSAVYLCASSKDSPGNEQFFGPGTRLTVL.

V and J are TRBV5-6 and TRBJ2-7; D is uncertain. V lost 1 base to trimming and J lost 0 bases, with 11 bases between them. The CDR3 runs to 15 residues. Germline assignment: CDR1 SGHDT and CDR2 YYEEEE. The CDR3 DNA follows: TGTGCCAGCAGCTTGTGGTCAGGTGACTCCTACGAGCAGTACTTC. This translates into CASSLWSGDSYEQYF. The variable domain in full, with the rest retrieved from reference TRBV5-6 and TRBJ2-7, is DAGVTQSPTHLIKTRGQQVTLRCSPKSGHDTVSWYQQALGQGPQFIFQYYEEEERQRGNFPDRFSGHQFPNYSSELNVNALLLGDSALYLCASSLWSGDSYEQYFGPGTRLTVT.

The chain links TRBV2 to TRBJ1-5; 8 bases line up with TRBD1. The CDR3 length is 15 residues. CDR1 is SNHLY and CDR2 is FYNNEI in the germline V gene. V lost 5 bases, J lost 5 bases, and 8 bases stayed unmatched. In nucleotides, the CDR3 is TGTGCCAGCAGTCCTACAGGGGGTCGGGATCAGCCCCAGCATTTT. Protein sequence: CASSPTGGRDQPQHF.

As concerns this clone: The sample holds other DNA sequences that translate to the same CDR3. This chain uses TRBV19 with TRBJ2-7; D may be TRBD1 (5 bases). In germline, CDR1 is LNHDA, CDR2 SQIVND (reference sequence). Trimming shortened V by 1 base and J by 4 bases, and 11 bases separated the two germline ends. The CDR3 has 14 amino acids. The CDR3 sequence is CASSIAAGSYEQYF. The CDR3 DNA reads TGTGCCAGTAGTATAGCGGCAGGGTCTTACGAGCAGTACTTC.

The chain has TRBV2 and TRBJ1-6; TRBD1 matches at 9 bases. The CDR3 extends over 16 amino acids. J was trimmed by 7 bases and V by 3 bases; bases with no gene match: 7. Germline loops: CDR1 SNHLY, CDR2 FYNNEI. CDR3: CASSDGTGLGNSPLHF. As DNA, the CDR3 is TGTGCCAGCAGTGACGGGACAGGGTTAGGCAATTCACCCCTCCACTTT.

This clone was recorded only once. The V gene is TRBV14, the J gene TRBJ1-4; 10 positions agree with TRBD1. CDR3 length: 17 residues. Germline CDR1 SGHDN, CDR2 FVKESK. The V segment lost 0 bases and the J segment 8 bases; nucleotides outside the gene matches: 9. CDR3 amino acids: CASSQENFGTGVEKLFF. Written as DNA, the CDR3 is TGTGCCAGCAGCCAAGAAAATTTCGGGACAGGGGTGGAAAAACTGTTTTTT.

This clone was found once. The gene calls are TRBV11-2 and TRBJ2-5, with D unresolved. V was clipped by 5 bases and J by 2 bases, with 12 bases between them. CDR3 size: 14 residues. CDR1 SGHAT and CDR2 FQNNGV come from the germline V gene. The CDR3 nucleotides are TGTGCCAGCAGCCTGTCGGCACTTCAAGAGACCCAGTACTTC. It translates to CASSLSALQETQYF.

The chain links TRBV6-6 to TRBJ2-7; 9 bases agree with TRBD2. Germline V gene data show CDR1 as MNHNY and CDR2 as SVGAGI (reference sequence). Germline trimming cut 4 bases from V and 3 bases from J; bases unmatched to any gene: 10. The CDR3 is 16 residues long. This chain's CDR3 is CASSWIISGSFYEQYF. The DNA for the CDR3 is TGTGCCAGCAGTTGGATCATTAGCGGGAGCTTCTACGAGCAGTACTTC.

The chain uses TRBV30 and TRBJ1-5; no firm D call. The CDR3 extends over 13 amino acids. V dropped 0 bases and J dropped 6 bases, with 9 bases sitting between them. Germline CDR1 reads GTSNPN; CDR2 reads SVGIG (reference sequence). CDR3 sequence (DNA): TGTGCCTGGAGTGTACGGCAGACTCAGCCCCAGCATTTT. Amino acid sequence: CAWSVRQTQPQHF. Complete variable domain (other parts from reference TRBV30 and TRBJ1-5): SQTIHQWPATLVQPVGSPLSLECTVEGTSNPNLYWYRQAAGRGLQLLFYSVGIGQISSEVPQNLSASRPQDRQFILSSKKLLLSDSGFYLCAWSVRQTQPQHFGDGTRLSIL.

J is TRBJ2-5 and V is TRBV3-1 (or the pseudogene TRBV3-2), with a weak D call TRBD1 (6 bases). V lost 5 bases and J lost 4, with 11 bases in between. The CDR3 is 13 residues long. CDR1 is LGHDT, CDR2 YNNKEL, per germline (reference sequence). The CDR3 region is CASSSRGGETQYF. CDR3 coding DNA: TGTGCCAGCAGCTCCAGGGGTGGAGAGACCCAGTACTTC.

The V gene is TRBV5-1, the J gene TRBJ2-1, with D perhaps assigned TRBD1 or TRBD2 (5 bases each). The CDR3 is 14 residues long. V lost 6 bases and J lost 2, with 12 bases in between. CDR1 and CDR2 (germline): SGHRS, YFSETQ. The CDR3 is CASNGDGTYNEQFF. CDR3 DNA: TGCGCCAGCAACGGGGACGGTACCTACAATGAGCAGTTCTTC.

The chain couples TRBV3-1 (or the pseudogene TRBV3-2) to TRBJ1-6; D unclear. V shed 4 bases and J shed 9 bases, with 13 bases lying between them. This CDR3 has 14 residues. The germline V gene has CDR1 LGHDT and CDR2 YNNKEL (reference sequence). Here the CDR3 DNA reads TGTGCCAGCAGCCCCCTCTCCGGAGGTTCACCCCTCCACTTT. Translated, it gives CASSPLSGGSPLHF.

This chain uses TRBV28 with TRBJ1-1; 7 nucleotides align to TRBD1. V dropped 6 bases and J dropped 0; count of bases not matched to a gene: 4. CDR3 length: 14 amino acids. From germline, CDR1 is MDHEN and CDR2 SYDVKM. CDR3 in amino acids: CASRSTGLNTEAFF. The CDR3 DNA follows: TGTGCCAGCAGATCGACAGGGTTGAACACTGAAGCTTTCTTT.

V is TRBV11-2 and J is TRBJ2-1; D remains ambiguous. The CDR3 has 12 residues. Trimming left V 5 bases short and J 7 bases short, with 9 bases between. Per germline, CDR1 SGHAT and CDR2 FQNNGV. The CDR3 region is CASSHLENEQFF. Written as DNA, the CDR3 is TGTGCCAGCAGCCACCTAGAGAATGAGCAGTTCTTC.

The chain combines TRBV28 with TRBJ2-7; D might be TRBD1 or TRBD2, each matching 5 bases. This CDR3 is 12 amino acids long. Trimming left V 6 bases short and J 4 bases short, with 10 bases between. CDR1 is MDHEN and CDR2 is SYDVKM in the germline V gene. The CDR3 coding sequence is TGTGCCAGCAGGATCGGGGCATACGAGCAGTACTTC. Encoded protein: CASRIGAYEQYF.

The rearrangement uses TRBV9 and TRBJ1-2; 9 bases map to TRBD1. The length of the CDR3 is 15 residues. V lost 3 bases, J lost 0 bases, and 3 bases stayed unmatched. CDR1 and CDR2 (germline): SGDLS, YYNGEE. The DNA for the CDR3 is TGTGCCAGCAGCGCGAACAGGGGGCCTAACTATGGCTACACCTTC. This encodes CASSANRGPNYGYTF.

The V call is TRBV19, the J call TRBJ1-2; perhaps TRBD1 as D (5 bases). Germline V gives CDR1 LNHDA, CDR2 SQIVND (reference sequence). The CDR3 spans 17 residues. Trimming cost V 7 bases and J 0 bases, with 21 bases left between them. CDR3 nucleotide sequence: TGTGCCAGTACTGATGGGTGGCAGGGACCGTCTAACTATGGCTACACCTTC. Its protein is CASTDGWQGPSNYGYTF. Full variable domain (missing parts from reference TRBV19 and TRBJ1-2): DGGITQSPKYLFRKEGQNVTLSCEQNLNHDAMYWYRQDPGQGLRLIYYSQIVNDFQKGDIAEGYSVSREKKESFPLTVTSAQKNPTAFYLCASTDGWQGPSNYGYTFGSGTRLTVV.

V and J are TRBV6-5 and TRBJ2-3; no clear D gene. The CDR3 loop spans 15 amino acids. Trimming took 6 bases from V and 2 from J, leaving 15 bases between them. Germline assignment: CDR1 MNHEY and CDR2 SVGAGI. The CDR3 DNA reads as TGTGCCAGCAGGGACCTTAGCCTATCCACAGATACGCAGTATTTT. The encoded protein is CASRDLSLSTDTQYF.

The V call is TRBV5-4, the J call TRBJ1-2, with TRBD1 matching over 7 bases. The CDR3 sequence is 16 residues long. V lost 0 bases to trimming and J lost 7 bases; unmatched junction nucleotides: 12. The V gene's germline CDR1 is SGHNT and CDR2 YYREEE (reference sequence). The CDR3 DNA follows: TGTGCCAGCAGCTTGGGAGTAGGAGGGGGCGCCGGTGGCTACACCTTC. Its protein product is CASSLGVGGGAGGYTF.

This chain connects TRBV2 to TRBJ2-1; possible D gene TRBD2, 5 bases. The CDR3 runs 12 residues. Germline values: CDR1 SNHLY, CDR2 FYNNEI. Trimming left V 6 bases short and J 4 bases short, with 7 bases between. The CDR3 spells CASSDYYNEQFF. The CDR3 nucleotides read TGTGCCAGCAGCGACTATTACAATGAGCAGTTCTTC. Variable domain in full (rest from reference TRBV2 and TRBJ2-1): EPEVTQTPSHQVTQMGQEVILRCVPISNHLYFYWYRQILGQKVEFLVSFYNNEISEKSEIFDDQFSVERPDGSNFTLKIRSTKLEDSAMYFCASSDYYNEQFFGPGTRLTVL.

The chain uses TRBV2 and TRBJ2-7, with 12 bases identical to TRBD2. The V gene end was trimmed by 8 bases and the J gene end by 3 bases; junction bases not matched to a gene: 5. From germline, CDR1 is SNHLY and CDR2 FYNNEI. The CDR3 runs to 14 residues. CDR3 DNA: TGTGCCAGCCGCCCGGGACTAGCGGGCTACGAGCAGTACTTC. This codes for CASRPGLAGYEQYF.

CDR3 sequence: CASSRETVNSPLHF. CDR3 DNA sequence: TGTGCCAGCAGTCGGGAGACAGTTAATTCACCCCTCCACTTT. The rearrangement links TRBV2 to TRBJ1-6, with D tentatively TRBD1 (5 bases). This CDR3 is built from 14 residues. The V end lost 5 bases, the J end lost 6 bases, and 11 bases lay between the germline ends. Looked up from germline, CDR1 is SNHLY and CDR2 is FYNNEI.

The chain combines TRBV7-3 with TRBJ2-3; D is perhaps TRBD2 (5 bases). CDR1 is SGHTA, CDR2 FQGTGA, per germline. CDR3 length: 13 amino acids. V was cut by 6 bases and J by 4 bases, with 11 bases left in between. The CDR3 reads CASSYQRADTQYF. DNA for the CDR3: TGTGCCAGCAGTTATCAGAGGGCAGATACGCAGTATTTT.

On this clone itself: A read error may produce the germline difference seen at one junction end. The rearrangement links TRBV10-3 to TRBJ2-3, with 9 bases matching TRBD2. Germline V CDR1 and CDR2: ENHRY, SYGVKD. This CDR3 region has 15 residues. The CDR3 sequence is CAISGLAGNTDTQYF. For the CDR3, the DNA is TGTGCCATAAGTGGTCTAGCGGGAAACACAGATACGCAGTATTTT.

The J gene is TRBJ2-1, the V gene TRBV27; tentative D call: TRBD2 (6 bases). Germline lookup yields CDR1 MNHEY and CDR2 SMNVEV (reference sequence). Deletions cut 0 bases from V and 6 bases from J, with 9 bases between. The CDR3 is 14 residues long. The CDR3 DNA sequence: TGTGCCAGCAGTTTATCACTAGCTACCAATGAGCAGTTCTTC. Amino acids: CASSLSLATNEQFF.